The 16 T cell receptor beta chains listed next were all sequenced from one sample in a study of shared clonotypes between healthy human individuals. TCRdb's table, derived via immunoSEQ multiplex PCR, lists solely in-frame clones and lacks some. This table holds around 1.1 million clones, approximately 77% found once. The sequenced sample was memory CD4+ T cells from PBMCs. Subset: CD45RA-negative fraction. These receptors came from a man between 18 and 29 years old in good health. Some clones in this sample may be carry-over from other donors' samples.

V and J are TRBV28 and TRBJ2-7; D ambiguous. This CDR3 region has 12 residues. The V and J ends lost 4 bases and 6 bases respectively, with 10 bases between them. CDR1 and CDR2 from the germline V gene are MDHEN and SYDVKM. CDR3 protein: CASSSGPPEQYF. The CDR3 DNA follows: TGTGCCAGCAGTTCTGGGCCGCCCGAGCAGTACTTC.

This clone was seen a handful of times. V is TRBV14 and J is TRBJ1-2; D is possibly TRBD1 (6 bases). CDR1 and CDR2 (germline): SGHDN, FVKESK. The CDR3 length is 12 residues. Trimming took 6 bases from V and 7 from J, leaving 12 bases between them. The CDR3 nucleotides are TGTGCCAGCAGAAGGGGGGTTGGTGGCTACACCTTC. This translates into CASRRGVGGYTF.

V usage is TRBV27 and J usage is TRBJ2-5; 9 nucleotides align to TRBD1. The CDR3 loop spans 14 amino acids. V lost 4 bases and J lost 5; bases outside the gene matches: 5. Germline CDR1 is MNHEY and CDR2 is SMNVEV (reference sequence). The CDR3 coding sequence is TGTGCCAGCAGTTGGGGGACAGGGTGGGAGACCCAGTACTTC. Translation gives CASSWGTGWETQYF.

This clone was seen a few times. Within the sample, other DNA sequences also encode this same CDR3. V and J are TRBV28 and TRBJ1-2, with TRBD1 matching 8 bases. The CDR3 is 12 amino acids. Germline lookup yields CDR1 MDHEN and CDR2 SYDVKM. Trimming cost V 5 bases and J 5 bases; bases outside gene matches: 1. CDR3 amino acids: CASSRQGYGYTF. The CDR3 bases are TGTGCCAGCAGTCGACAGGGGTATGGCTACACCTTC.

The V gene is TRBV6-1, the J gene TRBJ2-3; D may be TRBD1 (6 bases). This CDR3 region has 14 residues. Germline CDR1 and CDR2: MNHNS and SASEGT. The V end was cut by 7 bases, the J end by 1 base, with 12 bases between. CDR3 in amino acids: CASTPGHRTDTQYF. As DNA, the CDR3 is TGTGCCAGCACCCCGGGACACCGCACAGATACGCAGTATTTT.

The chain joins TRBV9 to TRBJ2-1; D gene uncertain. Germline CDR1 is SGDLS and CDR2 is YYNGEE. Trimming took 4 bases from V and 9 from J, leaving 17 bases between them. The CDR3 length is 14 residues. CDR3 sequence: CASSYQTAESEQFF. The CDR3 DNA reads as TGTGCCAGCAGCTACCAGACTGCAGAGAGTGAGCAGTTCTTC. The full variable domain, with the rest looked up from reference TRBV9 and TRBJ2-1, is DSGVTQTPKHLITATGQRVTLRCSPRSGDLSVYWYQQSLDQGLQFLIQYYNGEERAKGNILERFSAQQFPDLHSELNLSSLELGDSALYFCASSYQTAESEQFFGPGTRLTVL.

J is TRBJ2-3 and V is TRBV7-2; D is unresolved. CDR3 length: 16 residues. Germline loops: CDR1 SGHTA, CDR2 FQGNSA. Trimming took off 4 bases at V and 1 base at J, with 15 bases between the two ends. CDR3 DNA: TGTGCCAGCAGCTCCTCATCAACTCACGGCACAGATACGCAGTATTTT. Its protein is CASSSSSTHGTDTQYF.

The sample holds a few counts of this clone. V and J are TRBV4-1 and TRBJ2-5; 7 bases are a match to TRBD2. V was pared by 2 bases and J by 4 bases, with 16 bases of the junction left unmatched. The CDR3 totals 18 residues. CDR1 and CDR2 from the germline V gene are MGHRA and YSYEKL. The CDR3 bases are TGCGCCAGCAGCCAACCCCTCCTCCGGCGGGAGACGGGAGAGACCCAGTACTTC. Translating gives CASSQPLLRRETGETQYF.

The rearrangement joins TRBV30 to TRBJ2-2; D is unresolved. Germline V CDR1 and CDR2: GTSNPN, SVGIG (reference sequence). The CDR3 has 10 residues. Trimming stripped 4 bases from V and 6 bases from J, with 3 bases between. CDR3 sequence: CAWKAGELFF. CDR3 in DNA: TGTGCCTGGAAGGCCGGGGAGCTGTTTTTT.

The CDR3 nucleotides read TGTGCCAGCAGTCCCGAGACCCGACTCTCCTACAATGAGCAGTTCTTC. Its protein is CASSPETRLSYNEQFF. The chain combines TRBV28 with TRBJ2-1; D not certain. Germline values: CDR1 MDHEN, CDR2 SYDVKM. V lost 5 bases, J lost 0 bases, and 14 bases lay in between. The CDR3 has 16 amino acids.

CDR3 in DNA: TGTGCCAGCAGTTACATGCTAGCGGGAGTGTACGAGCAGTACTTC. Its translation: CASSYMLAGVYEQYF. V is TRBV6-5 and J is TRBJ2-7; 10 nucleotides agree with TRBD2. The germline gives CDR1 MNHEY, CDR2 SVGAGI. The CDR3 is 15 amino acids. V trimming: 2 bases; J trimming: 4 bases; junction bases outside the gene matches: 5.

This chain links TRBV11-3 with TRBJ2-2; D perhaps matches TRBD1 (6 bases). Germline-derived CDR1 and CDR2 are SGHNT and YENEEA. V lost 5 bases and J 6 bases, leaving 13 bases between the germline ends. The CDR3 sequence is 14 residues long. CDR3 sequence reads: CASSQSWGPGELFF. For the CDR3, the DNA is TGTGCCAGCAGCCAAAGCTGGGGGCCCGGGGAGCTGTTTTTT.

The genes are TRBV29-1 and TRBJ2-1, with a weak D call TRBD2 (6 bases). Germline CDR1 and CDR2: SQVTM and ANQGSEA. The germline V and J ends were trimmed by 5 bases and 2 bases, with 13 bases remaining between them. This CDR3 has 14 residues. CDR3 protein: CSVRTRGTYNEQFF. The CDR3 region has the DNA TGCAGCGTTCGGACCCGCGGGACCTACAATGAGCAGTTCTTC.

The count of this clone is one. J is TRBJ2-1 and V is TRBV19, with D possibly matching TRBD1 (6 bases). The V and J ends lost 5 bases and 0 bases respectively, with 17 bases between them. This CDR3 is 17 amino acids long. CDR1 LNHDA and CDR2 SQIVND come from the germline V gene (reference sequence). Here the CDR3 DNA reads TGTGCCAGTAGTTTCTCACAACGCAGGGGCTCCTACAATGAGCAGTTCTTC. This codes for CASSFSQRRGSYNEQFF.

This clone was detected a few times. The chain uses TRBV27 and TRBJ2-7, with D uncertain. From germline, CDR1 is MNHEY and CDR2 SMNVEV (reference sequence). The CDR3 consists of 13 residues. With 8 bases removed from V and 2 bases from J, the gap between germline ends came to 13 bases. Here the CDR3 reads CASLDPSTYEQYF. CDR3 sequence (DNA): TGTGCCAGCTTGGACCCCTCTACCTACGAGCAGTACTTC.

This sequence joins TRBV28 and TRBJ2-7; TRBD1 matches at 7 bases. Trimming took 7 bases from V and 4 from J; bases not matched to a gene: 10. CDR1 MDHEN and CDR2 SYDVKM come from the germline V gene. The CDR3 runs 14 residues. Here the CDR3 reads CASNGDRDIYEQYF. The CDR3 bases are TGTGCCAGCAACGGGGACAGAGACATTTACGAGCAGTACTTC. The variable domain in full, completed from reference TRBV28 and TRBJ2-7, reads DVKVTQSSRYLVKRTGEKVFLECVQDMDHENMFWYRQDPGLGLRLIYFSYDVKMKEKGDIPEGYSVSREKKERFSLILESASTNQTSMYLCASNGDRDIYEQYFGPGTRLTVT.